Listed below are T cell receptor beta chains from one sample, sequenced in a study of T cells in Graves' hyperthyroidism and ophthalmopathy. TCRdb re-analysed the multiplex PCR reads in MiXCR, keeping a single row per CDR3 protein. The repertoire consists of 160,000 or so distinct CDR3 sequences, with 9.4% occurring once and the leading ten covering over 20%. The material sequenced was blood. Source of these receptors: a woman aged 18-29 years with Graves' hyperthyroidism that later progressed to Graves' ophthalmopathy. CDR3s include the opening cysteine and the closing phenylalanine or tryptophan. A D gene is named only where the DNA matches it firmly. Not every row has a clone size; where given, it reads once, few, many or a size class.

V	D	J	size	DNA	CDR3
TRBV2	.	TRBJ2-7	few	TGTGCCAGCAGTGAGGCTCGGGGTCAGGCCTACGAGCAGTACTTC	CASSEARGQAYEQYF
TRBV6-2/TRBV6-3	.	TRBJ2-3	many	TGTGCCAGCAGTTACTCGACACTAGACGCAGATACGCAGTATTTT	CASSYSTLDADTQYF
TRBV2	.	TRBJ1-5	many	TGTGCCAGCAGTGAAGGCTGGGGACAGCCCCAGCATTTT	CASSEGWGQPQHF
TRBV5-6	.	TRBJ2-7	many	TGTGCCAGCAGCTTCGGGACACCGACCTACGAGCAGTACTTC	CASSFGTPTYEQYF
TRBV12-3/TRBV12-4	.	TRBJ2-5	many	TGTGCCAGCAGTTTAAATCTTGTCGAGACCCAGTACTTC	CASSLNLVETQYF
TRBV7-9	.	TRBJ2-2	many	TGTGCCAGCAGCCCACCTGATACCGGGGAGCTGTTTTTT	CASSPPDTGELFF
TRBV29-1	TRBD1	TRBJ1-2	many	TGCAGCGTTACAGGGGGCGGTGGCTACACCTTC	CSVTGGGGYTF
TRBV7-2	TRBD1	TRBJ1-4	many	TGTGCCAGCAGCTCCCGGACAGGTTATAATGAAAAACTGTTTTTT	CASSSRTGYNEKLFF
TRBV5-1	TRBD1	TRBJ1-2	many	TGCGCCAGCAGCTTGGGAGGTGTAGGGGGCTTCTATGGCTACACCTTC	CASSLGGVGGFYGYTF
TRBV13	.	TRBJ2-2	few	TGTGCCAGCAGCGCGAACACCGGGGAGCTGTTTTTT	CASSANTGELFF
TRBV7-2	TRBD2	TRBJ2-5	many	TGTGCCAGCAGCCCTAGCGGGGGGCCTCAAGAGACCCAGTACTTC	CASSPSGGPQETQYF
TRBV30	.	TRBJ1-1	many	TGTGCCTGGAGTAAGGGCACTGAAGCTTTCTTT	CAWSKGTEAFF
TRBV28	.	TRBJ2-1	many	TGTGCCAGCGTGGGATCGAGCTCCTACAATGAGCAGTTCTTC	CASVGSSSYNEQFF
TRBV16	.	TRBJ1-4	many	TGTGCCAGCAGCCAACGGGCGGATAATGAAAAACTGTTTTTT	CASSQRADNEKLFF
TRBV5-1	TRBD2	TRBJ2-3	many	TGCGCCAGCAGCTTAGCGGGAGCTTTATCAGATACGCAGTATTTT	CASSLAGALSDTQYF
TRBV20-1	TRBD1	TRBJ2-7	many	TGCAGTGCCACAGACAGGGGGCTTCTCTTGCAGTACTTC	CSATDRGLLLQYF
TRBV15	TRBD1	TRBJ1-6	many	TGTGCCACCAGCAGCCCAGGGGGAAGCTCCTATAATTCACCCCTCCACTTT	CATSSPGGSSYNSPLHF
TRBV12-3/TRBV12-4	.	TRBJ2-1	many	TGTGCCAGCAGTTATCTCCTGACGGGGACCAATGAGCAGTTCTTC	CASSYLLTGTNEQFF
TRBV6-1	.	TRBJ1-3	many	TGTGCCAGCAGTGAACCCTGGAGCTCTGGAAACACCATATATTTT	CASSEPWSSGNTIYF
TRBV20-1	TRBD2	TRBJ2-7	many	TGCAGTGCTAGAGGGTCTAGCGGGGACCTCTGGGAGCAGTACTTC	CSARGSSGDLWEQYF
TRBV28	TRBD2	TRBJ2-1	many	TGTGCCAGCAGACCCCCTACCTGGCGGGGACTATACAATGAGCAGTTCTTC	CASRPPTWRGLYNEQFF
TRBV11-2	TRBD1	TRBJ1-4	many	TGTGCCAGCAGCTTATCCATCCGGGACAGGGGGCAAGGTGAAAAACTGTTTTTT	CASSLSIRDRGQGEKLFF
TRBV6-5	.	TRBJ1-1	many	TGTGCCAGCAGTTACGGGATGGGTTCGGGGAACACTGAAGCTTTCTTT	CASSYGMGSGNTEAFF
TRBV7-8	TRBD1	TRBJ1-1	many	TGTGCCAGCAGCTTAGAGGCCAGGGGGCTGTCAGTAGCTTTCTTT	CASSLEARGLSVAFF
TRBV30	.	TRBJ2-7	many	TGTGCCTGGTCAGCCCCGGACCCCGGACCCTACGAGCAGTACTTC	CAWSAPDPGPYEQYF
TRBV6-1	.	TRBJ1-5	many	TGTGCCAGCAGAAACGGCCCCAATCAGCCCCAGCATTTT	CASRNGPNQPQHF
TRBV3-1	.	TRBJ1-2	few	TGTGCCAGCAGTTACAGGGACGGGGGCTACACCTTC	CASSYRDGGYTF
TRBV27	TRBD1	TRBJ2-7	many	TGTGCCAGCAGGAAGGGGGCCAGGTACGAGCAGTACTTC	CASRKGARYEQYF
TRBV5-1	.	TRBJ2-5	.	TGCGCCAGCAGCTCCCGAGGGATTTCCCAGTACTTC	CASSSRGISQYF
TRBV12-3/TRBV12-4	TRBD1	TRBJ1-4	many	TGTGCCAGCAGTGCGGGACAGTCTTCGGGGCTTGGAAAACTGTTTTTT	CASSAGQSSGLGKLFF
TRBV12-3/TRBV12-4	TRBD1	TRBJ2-2	many	TGTGCCAGCAGTTTAGCCCGAACAGGGGTATATGGGGCCGGGGAGCTGTTTTTT	CASSLARTGVYGAGELFF
TRBV5-1	TRBD1	TRBJ1-2	many	TGCGCCAGCAGCCGCGGGGGACAGGGGTACTATGGCTACACCTTC	CASSRGGQGYYGYTF
TRBV7-9	.	TRBJ2-5	many	TGTGCCAGCAGTCCAAAGGTAGCAGTAAGGGACCCTTTGCAAGAGACCCAGTACTTC	CASSPKVAVRDPLQETQYF
TRBV15	.	TRBJ1-5	many	TGTGCCACCAGCGGGAACAGGGAAGAACAGCCCCAGCATTTT	CATSGNREEQPQHF
TRBV6-1	.	TRBJ2-2	many	TGTGCCAGCAGTCCTCGAATTGGACCAGCGAACACCGGGGAGCTGTTTTTT	CASSPRIGPANTGELFF
TRBV2	TRBD1	TRBJ2-1	.	TGTGCCAGCAGTCGGGACAGGGGGCACTACAATGAGCAGTTCTTC	CASSRDRGHYNEQFF
TRBV7-9	.	TRBJ1-2	.	TGTGCCAGCAGCTTAGTGTCACACATTCGGTCTAACAGCTCTAACTATGGCTACACCTTC	CASSLVSHIRSNSSNYGYTF
TRBV20-1	.	TRBJ1-3	.	TGCAGTGCTCAAGGGGATGGAAACACCATATATTTT	CSAQGDGNTIYF
TRBV5-6	.	TRBJ2-3	once	TGTGCCAGCGACTCCGGAGGGGCTCGCGACACAGATACGCAGTATTTT	CASDSGGARDTDTQYF
TRBV7-2	TRBD2	TRBJ2-1	many	TGTGCCATTATTACCGGGACTAACAACAATGAGCAGTTCTTC	CAIITGTNNNEQFF